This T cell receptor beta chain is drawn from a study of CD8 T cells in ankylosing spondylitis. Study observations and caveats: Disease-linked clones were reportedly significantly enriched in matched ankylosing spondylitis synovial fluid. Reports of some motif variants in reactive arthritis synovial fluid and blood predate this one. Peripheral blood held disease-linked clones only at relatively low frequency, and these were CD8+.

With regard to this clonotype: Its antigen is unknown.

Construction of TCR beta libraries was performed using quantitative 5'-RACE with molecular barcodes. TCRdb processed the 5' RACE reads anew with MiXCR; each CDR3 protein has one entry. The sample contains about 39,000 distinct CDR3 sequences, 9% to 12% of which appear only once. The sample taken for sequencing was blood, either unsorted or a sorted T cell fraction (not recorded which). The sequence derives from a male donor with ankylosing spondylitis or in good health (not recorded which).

The CDR3 spells CASSAGTGKTDTQYF. Here the CDR3 DNA reads TGCGCCAGCAGCGCAGGGACAGGGAAGACAGATACGCAGTATTTT. The J gene is TRBJ2-3, the V gene TRBV5-1; 9 nucleotides line up with TRBD1. Germline-derived CDR1 and CDR2 are SGHRS and YFSETQ. Trimming took 4 bases from V and 3 from J; bases not matched to a gene: 6. The CDR3 runs to 15 residues.